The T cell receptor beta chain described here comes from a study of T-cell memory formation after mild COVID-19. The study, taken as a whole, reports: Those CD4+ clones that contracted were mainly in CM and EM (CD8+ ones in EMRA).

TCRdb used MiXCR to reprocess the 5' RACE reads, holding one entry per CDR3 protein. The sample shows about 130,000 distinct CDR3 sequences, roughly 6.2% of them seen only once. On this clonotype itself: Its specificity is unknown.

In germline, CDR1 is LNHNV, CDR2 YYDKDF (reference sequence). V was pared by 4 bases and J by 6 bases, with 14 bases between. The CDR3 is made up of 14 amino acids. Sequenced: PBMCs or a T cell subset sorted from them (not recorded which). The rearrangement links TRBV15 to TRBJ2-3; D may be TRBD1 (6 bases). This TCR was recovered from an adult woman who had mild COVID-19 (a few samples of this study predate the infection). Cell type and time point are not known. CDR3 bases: TGTGCCACCAGCAACAGGGTGGACTCGGATACGCAGTATTTT. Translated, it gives CATSNRVDSDTQYF.